This TCR beta chain was found in a study of blood T cell repertoires in COVID-19. Study at large: PBMCs, B-cell-depleted T cells, or T cells provided the cDNA or gDNA that made up the material.

Produced via immunoSEQ multiplex PCR; TCRdb's table is partial and in-frame only. This table holds about 350,000 clones, roughly 87% found once. All recovered Cohort 3 donors got two negative PCRs, got clearance, or saw symptom resolution. The V end was cut by 5 bases, the J end by 5 bases, with 19 bases between. Germline CDR1 is SGHRS and CDR2 is YFSETQ. CDR3 size: 15 residues. The material sequenced was PBMCs or T cells enriched from blood (not recorded which). This sequence was found in a woman younger than 45 who had recovered from COVID-19. V and J are TRBV5-1 and TRBJ2-5; D might be TRBD2 (6 bases). In DNA form, the CDR3 reads TGCGCCAGCAGTCGGGACTCGTCGCAGTACGAGACCCAGTACTTC. Translating it yields CASSRDSSQYETQYF.